This TCR beta chain was recovered during a study of blood T cell repertoires in COVID-19. Assay: immunoSEQ multiplex PCR; the TCRdb copy retains only in-frame clones and omits some. The sample lists 310,000 or so clones, 80% to 90% occurring once. The CDR3 loop spans 13 amino acids. Losses at the gene ends were 4 bases for V and 5 bases for J; bases not matched to a gene: 3. Germline CDR1 reads SGHNT; CDR2 reads YYREEE (reference sequence). This sequence originates from a woman aged 45-65 years with acute or convalescent COVID-19. The chain recombines TRBV5-4 with TRBJ1-5, with 7 bases that match TRBD1. Specimen: peripheral blood. DNA of the CDR3: TGTGCCAGCAGCCAGGGGGAGGATCAGCCCCAGCATTTT. Its translation is CASSQGEDQPQHF.